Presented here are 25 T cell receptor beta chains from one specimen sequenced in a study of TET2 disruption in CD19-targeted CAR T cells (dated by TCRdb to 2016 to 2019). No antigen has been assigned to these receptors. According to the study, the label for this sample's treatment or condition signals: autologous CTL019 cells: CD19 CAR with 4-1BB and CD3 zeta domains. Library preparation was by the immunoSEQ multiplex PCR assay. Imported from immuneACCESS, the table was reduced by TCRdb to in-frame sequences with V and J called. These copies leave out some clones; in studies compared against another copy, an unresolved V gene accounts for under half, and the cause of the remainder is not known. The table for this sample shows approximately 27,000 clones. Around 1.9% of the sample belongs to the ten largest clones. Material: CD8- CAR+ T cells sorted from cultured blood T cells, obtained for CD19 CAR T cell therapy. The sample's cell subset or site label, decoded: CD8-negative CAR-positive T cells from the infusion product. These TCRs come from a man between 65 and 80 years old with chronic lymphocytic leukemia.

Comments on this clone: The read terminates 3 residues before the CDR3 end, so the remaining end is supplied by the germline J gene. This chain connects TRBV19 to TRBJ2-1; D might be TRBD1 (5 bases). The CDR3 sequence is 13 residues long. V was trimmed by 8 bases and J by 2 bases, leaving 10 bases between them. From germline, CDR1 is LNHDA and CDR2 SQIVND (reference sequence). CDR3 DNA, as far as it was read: TGTGCCAGTGGGGCCGCTACCTACAATGAG. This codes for CASGAATYNE. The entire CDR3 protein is CASGAATYNEQFF.

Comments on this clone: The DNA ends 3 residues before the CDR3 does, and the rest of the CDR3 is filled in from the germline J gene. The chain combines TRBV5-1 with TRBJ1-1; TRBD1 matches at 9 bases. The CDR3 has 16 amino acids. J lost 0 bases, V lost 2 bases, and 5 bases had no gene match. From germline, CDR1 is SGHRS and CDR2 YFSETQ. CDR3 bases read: TGCGCCAGCAGCTTAGGTTGGACAGGGGTGAACACTGAA. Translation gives CASSLGWTGVNTE. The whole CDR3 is CASSLGWTGVNTEAFF.

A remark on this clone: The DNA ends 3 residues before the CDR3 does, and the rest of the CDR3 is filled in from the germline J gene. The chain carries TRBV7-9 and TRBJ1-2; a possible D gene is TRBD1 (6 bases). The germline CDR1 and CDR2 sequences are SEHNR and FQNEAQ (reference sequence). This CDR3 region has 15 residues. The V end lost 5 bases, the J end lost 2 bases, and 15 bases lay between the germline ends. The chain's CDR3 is CASSAYNRANYGYTF. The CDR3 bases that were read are TGTGCCAGCAGCGCCTACAACAGGGCCAACTATGGC. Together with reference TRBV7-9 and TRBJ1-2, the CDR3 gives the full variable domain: DTGVSQNPRHKITKRGQNVTFRCDPISEHNRLYWYRQTLGQGPEFLTYFQNEAQLEKSRLLSDRFSAERPKGSFSTLEIQRTEQGDSAMYLCASSAYNRANYGYTFGSGTRLTVV.

The sequenced CDR3 bases are TGTGCCAGCAGTGAACTGGATACG. As protein: CASSELDT. The CDR3, in full, reads CASSELDTQYF. This rearrangement joins TRBV6-1 to TRBJ2-3; D call uncertain. The read terminates 3 residues ahead of where the CDR3 ends, so the germline J gene completes it. V was pared by 2 bases and J by 6 bases, with 3 bases between. The CDR3 sequence is 11 residues long. Germline V CDR1 and CDR2: MNHNS, SASEGT.

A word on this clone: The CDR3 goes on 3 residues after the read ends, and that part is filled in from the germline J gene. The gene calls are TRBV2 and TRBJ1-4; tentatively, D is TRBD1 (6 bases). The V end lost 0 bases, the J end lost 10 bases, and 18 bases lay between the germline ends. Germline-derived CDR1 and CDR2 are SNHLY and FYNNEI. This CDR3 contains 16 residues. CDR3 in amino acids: CASSEALAGLGGKLFF. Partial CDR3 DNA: TGTGCCAGCAGTGAAGCGCTTGCAGGGCTAGGGGGAAAA.

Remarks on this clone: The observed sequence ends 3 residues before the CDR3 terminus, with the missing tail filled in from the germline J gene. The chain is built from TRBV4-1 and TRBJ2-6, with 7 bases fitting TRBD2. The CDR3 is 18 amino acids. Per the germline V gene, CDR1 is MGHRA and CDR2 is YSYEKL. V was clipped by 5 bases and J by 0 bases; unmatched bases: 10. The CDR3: CASSSPASGPSGANVLTF. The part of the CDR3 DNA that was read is TGCGCCAGCAGCTCCCCGGCTAGCGGTCCCTCTGGGGCCAACGTC.

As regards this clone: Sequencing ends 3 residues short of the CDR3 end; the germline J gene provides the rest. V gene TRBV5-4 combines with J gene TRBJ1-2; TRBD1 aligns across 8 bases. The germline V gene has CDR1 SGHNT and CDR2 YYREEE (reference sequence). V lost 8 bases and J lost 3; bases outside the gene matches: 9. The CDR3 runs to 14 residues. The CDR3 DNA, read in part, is TGTGCCAGTTCCCCGACAGGGGAGCACTATGGC. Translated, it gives CASSPTGEHYG. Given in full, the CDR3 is CASSPTGEHYGYTF.

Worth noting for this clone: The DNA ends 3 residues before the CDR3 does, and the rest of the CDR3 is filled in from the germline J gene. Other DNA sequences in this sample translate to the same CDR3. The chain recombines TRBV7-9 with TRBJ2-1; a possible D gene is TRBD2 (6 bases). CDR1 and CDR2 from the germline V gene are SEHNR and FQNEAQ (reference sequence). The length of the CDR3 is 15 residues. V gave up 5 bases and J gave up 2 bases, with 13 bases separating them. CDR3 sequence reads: CASSAGQGAYNEQFF. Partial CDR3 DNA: TGTGCCAGCAGCGCGGGGCAGGGTGCCTACAATGAG.

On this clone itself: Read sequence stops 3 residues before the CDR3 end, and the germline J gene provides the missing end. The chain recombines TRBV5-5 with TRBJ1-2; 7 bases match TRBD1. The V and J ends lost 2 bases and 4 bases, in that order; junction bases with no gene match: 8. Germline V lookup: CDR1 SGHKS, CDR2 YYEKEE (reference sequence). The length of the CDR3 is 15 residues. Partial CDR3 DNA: TGTGCCAGCAGCTTTAACAGGGGTGGAAGCTATGGC. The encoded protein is CASSFNRGGSYG. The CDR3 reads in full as CASSFNRGGSYGYTF. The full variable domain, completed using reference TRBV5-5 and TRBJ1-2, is DAGVTQSPTHLIKTRGQQVTLRCSPISGHKSVSWYQQVLGQGPQFIFQYYEKEERGRGNFPDRFSARQFPNYSSELNVNALLLGDSALYLCASSFNRGGSYGYTFGSGTRLTVV.

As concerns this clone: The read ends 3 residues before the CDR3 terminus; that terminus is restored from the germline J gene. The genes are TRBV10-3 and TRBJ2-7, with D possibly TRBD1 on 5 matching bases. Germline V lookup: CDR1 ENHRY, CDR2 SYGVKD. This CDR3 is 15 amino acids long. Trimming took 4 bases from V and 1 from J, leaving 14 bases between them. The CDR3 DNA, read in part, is TGTGCCATCAGTGCTGGAACCGACAGATCCTACGAG. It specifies CAISAGTDRSYE. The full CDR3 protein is CAISAGTDRSYEQYF.

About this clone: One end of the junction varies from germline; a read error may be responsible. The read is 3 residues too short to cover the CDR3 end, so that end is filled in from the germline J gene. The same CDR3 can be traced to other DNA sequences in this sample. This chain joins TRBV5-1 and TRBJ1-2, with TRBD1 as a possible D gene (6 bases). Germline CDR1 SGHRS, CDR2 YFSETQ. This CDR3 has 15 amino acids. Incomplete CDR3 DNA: TGCGCCAGCAGCCCGAGTGGGGGGGCTAACTATGGT. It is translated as CASSPSGGANYG. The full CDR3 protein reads CASSPSGGANYGYTF.

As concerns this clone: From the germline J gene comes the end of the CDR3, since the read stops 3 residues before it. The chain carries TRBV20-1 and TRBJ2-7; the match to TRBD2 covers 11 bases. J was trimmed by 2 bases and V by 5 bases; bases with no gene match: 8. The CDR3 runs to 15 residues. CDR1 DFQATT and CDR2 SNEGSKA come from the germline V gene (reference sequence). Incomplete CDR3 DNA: TGCAGTGCTTACGATAGCGGGGGGGGCGCCTACGAG. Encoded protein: CSAYDSGGGAYE. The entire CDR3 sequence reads CSAYDSGGGAYEQYF.

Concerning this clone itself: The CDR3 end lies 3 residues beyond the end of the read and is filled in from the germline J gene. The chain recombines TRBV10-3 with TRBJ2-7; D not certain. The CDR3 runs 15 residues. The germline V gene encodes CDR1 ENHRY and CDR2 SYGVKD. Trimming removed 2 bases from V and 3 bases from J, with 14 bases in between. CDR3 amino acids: CAISEAPGLGYEQYF. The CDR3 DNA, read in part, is TGTGCCATCAGTGAGGCCCCCGGGTTGGGCTACGAG.

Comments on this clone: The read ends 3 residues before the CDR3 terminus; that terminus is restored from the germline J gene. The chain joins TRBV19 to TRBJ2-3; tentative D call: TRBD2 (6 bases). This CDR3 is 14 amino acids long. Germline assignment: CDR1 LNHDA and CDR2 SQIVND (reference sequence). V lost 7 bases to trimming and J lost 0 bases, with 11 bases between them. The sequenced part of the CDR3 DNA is TGTGCCAGTAACGCGGGACTGAGCACAGATACG. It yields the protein CASNAGLSTDT. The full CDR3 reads CASNAGLSTDTQYF.

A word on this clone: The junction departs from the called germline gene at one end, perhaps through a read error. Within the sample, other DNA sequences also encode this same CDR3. The chain's CDR3 is CASRSDRGTGGNTIYF. Incomplete CDR3 DNA: TGTGCCAGTAGATCCGACAGGGGCACTGGAGGAAACACT. This sequence joins TRBV19 and TRBJ1-3, with 8 positions matching TRBD1. The CDR3 extends 3 residues past the end of the read, so its final part is completed from the germline J gene. The CDR3 consists of 16 residues. Germline-derived CDR1 and CDR2 are LNHDA and SQIVND (reference sequence).

This chain's CDR3 is CASSQDRKNEQFF. The covered CDR3 bases are TGTGCCAGCAGTCAGGACAGAAAGAATGAG. The chain has TRBV2 and TRBJ2-1; a weak D match, TRBD1 (6 bases). From the germline J gene comes the end of the CDR3, since the read stops 3 residues before it. The CDR3 has 13 amino acids. The germline gives CDR1 SNHLY, CDR2 FYNNEI. V was clipped by 5 bases and J by 7 bases, with 12 bases between them. The whole variable domain, remainder taken from reference TRBV2 and TRBJ2-1, is EPEVTQTPSHQVTQMGQEVILRCVPISNHLYFYWYRQILGQKVEFLVSFYNNEISEKSEIFDDQFSVERPDGSNFTLKIRSTKLEDSAMYFCASSQDRKNEQFFGPGTRLTVL.

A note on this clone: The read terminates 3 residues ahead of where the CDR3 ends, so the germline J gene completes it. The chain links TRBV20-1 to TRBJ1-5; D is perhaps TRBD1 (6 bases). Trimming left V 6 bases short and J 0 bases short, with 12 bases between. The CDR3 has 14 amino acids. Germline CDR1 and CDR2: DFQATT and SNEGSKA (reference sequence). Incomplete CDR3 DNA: TGCAGTGCCAGGAGGGGGAGTAGCAATCAGCCC. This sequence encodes CSARRGSSNQP. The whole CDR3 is CSARRGSSNQPQHF.

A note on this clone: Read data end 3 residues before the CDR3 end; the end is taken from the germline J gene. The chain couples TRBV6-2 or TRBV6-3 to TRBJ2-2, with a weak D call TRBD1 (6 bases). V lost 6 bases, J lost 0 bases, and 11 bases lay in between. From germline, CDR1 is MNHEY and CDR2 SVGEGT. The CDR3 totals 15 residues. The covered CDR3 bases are TGTGCCAGCAGGAAGACAGGAGCGAACACCGGGGAG. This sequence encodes CASRKTGANTGE. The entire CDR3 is CASRKTGANTGELFF.

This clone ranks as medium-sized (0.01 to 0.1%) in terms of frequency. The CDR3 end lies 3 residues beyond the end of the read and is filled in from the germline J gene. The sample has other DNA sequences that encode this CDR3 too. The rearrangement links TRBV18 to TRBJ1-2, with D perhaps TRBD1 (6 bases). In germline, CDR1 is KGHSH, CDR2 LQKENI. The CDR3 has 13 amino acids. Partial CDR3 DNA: TGTGCCAGCTCACTTGACAGGTTCGGAGGC. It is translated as CASSLDRFGG. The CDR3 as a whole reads CASSLDRFGGYTF.

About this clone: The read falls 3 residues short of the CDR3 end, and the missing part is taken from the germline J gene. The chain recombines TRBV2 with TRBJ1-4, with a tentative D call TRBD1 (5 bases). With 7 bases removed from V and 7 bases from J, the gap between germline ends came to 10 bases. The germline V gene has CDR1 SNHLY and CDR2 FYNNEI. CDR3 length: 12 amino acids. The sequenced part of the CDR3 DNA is TGTGCCAGCACGGGGGAGGCTGAAAAA. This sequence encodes CASTGEAEK. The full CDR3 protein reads CASTGEAEKLFF. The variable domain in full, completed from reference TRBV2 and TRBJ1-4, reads EPEVTQTPSHQVTQMGQEVILRCVPISNHLYFYWYRQILGQKVEFLVSFYNNEISEKSEIFDDQFSVERPDGSNFTLKIRSTKLEDSAMYFCASTGEAEKLFFGSGTQLSVL.

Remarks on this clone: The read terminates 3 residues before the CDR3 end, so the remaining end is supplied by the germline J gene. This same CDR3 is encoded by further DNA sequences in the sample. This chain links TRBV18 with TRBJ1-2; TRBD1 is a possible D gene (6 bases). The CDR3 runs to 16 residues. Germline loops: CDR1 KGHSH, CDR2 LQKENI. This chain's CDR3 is CASSPETGWAKNIYTF. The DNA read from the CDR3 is TGTGCCAGCTCACCCGAGACAGGTTGGGCCAAAAACATC.

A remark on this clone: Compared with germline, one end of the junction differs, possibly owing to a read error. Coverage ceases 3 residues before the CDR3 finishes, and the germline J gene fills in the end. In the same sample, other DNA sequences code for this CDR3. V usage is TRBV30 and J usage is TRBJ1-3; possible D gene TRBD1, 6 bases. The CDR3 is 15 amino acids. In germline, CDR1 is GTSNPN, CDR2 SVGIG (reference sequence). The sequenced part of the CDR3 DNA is TGTGCCTGGGGGCACAGGGTCCGTTCTGGAAACACT. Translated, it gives CAWGHRVRSGNT. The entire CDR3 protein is CAWGHRVRSGNTIYF.

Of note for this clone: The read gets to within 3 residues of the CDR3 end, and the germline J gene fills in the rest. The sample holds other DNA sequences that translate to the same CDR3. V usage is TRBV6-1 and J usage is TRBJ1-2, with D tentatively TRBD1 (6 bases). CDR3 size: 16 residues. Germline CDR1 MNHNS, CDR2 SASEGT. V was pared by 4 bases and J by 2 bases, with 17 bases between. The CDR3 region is CASSGNYRAENYGYTF. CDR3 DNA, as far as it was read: TGTGCCAGCAGTGGGAATTACAGGGCAGAAAACTATGGC.

CDR3 residues: CASSPRGGQPQYF. CDR3 DNA, as far as it was read: TGTGCCAGCTCACCAAGGGGCGGACAGCCT. This sequence joins TRBV18 and TRBJ2-4, with D tentatively TRBD1 (6 bases). The missing CDR3 end, 3 residues past where the read stops, is filled in from the germline J gene. In germline, CDR1 is KGHSH, CDR2 LQKENI. CDR3 length: 13 amino acids.

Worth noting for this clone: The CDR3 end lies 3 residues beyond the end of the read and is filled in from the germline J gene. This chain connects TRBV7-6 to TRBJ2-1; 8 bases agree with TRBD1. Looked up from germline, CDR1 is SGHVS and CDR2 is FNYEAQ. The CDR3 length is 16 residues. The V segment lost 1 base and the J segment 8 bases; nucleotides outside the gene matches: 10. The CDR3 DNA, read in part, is TGTGCCAGCAGCTTAGTAAGCGACAGGGGAAGAGATGAG. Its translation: CASSLVSDRGRDE. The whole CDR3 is CASSLVSDRGRDEQFF.